The rows below give T cell receptor beta chains drawn from one sample of a study of blood T cell repertoires in COVID-19. Some clones are missing from TCRdb's copy, which holds only in-frame ones; the method was immunoSEQ multiplex PCR. The sample has 120,000 to 150,000 clones, approximately 92% seen once. Sequencing was carried out using peripheral blood. The source is a man aged 18 to 30 with COVID-19, enrolled during active disease. The conserved cysteine and the conserved F or W are not part of the CDR3 here. Each record gives: V gene, J gene, clone size, D gene, CDR3 protein. A D gene is named only where the DNA matches it firmly. Rows give clone size only sometimes, using once, few, many, or a class for an expanded clone.

>TRBV19|TRBJ2-5|NA|NA
ASSEADETQY
>TRBV5-5|TRBJ1-3|NA|NA
ASSLWGVPGGGNTIY
>TRBV20-1|TRBJ2-7|once|NA
SATYSDEQY
>TRBV18|TRBJ2-5|NA|TRBD1
ASSPQRTGQETQY
>TRBV7-9|TRBJ2-7|NA|TRBD2
ASSSSAGTSGRPYEQY
>TRBV9|TRBJ2-7|NA|NA
ASSYDRSSYEQY
>TRBV12-3/TRBV12-4|TRBJ2-3|NA|NA
ASSPRDTQY
>TRBV19|TRBJ2-1|NA|TRBD2
ASSMKASGYNEQF
>TRBV6-1|TRBJ1-2|NA|NA
ASSERGRGYT
>TRBV28|TRBJ2-7|NA|NA
ASSPQQGDWSSEQY
>TRBV19|TRBJ1-1|NA|TRBD1
ASRGTGANTEAF
>TRBV5-6|TRBJ2-7|NA|TRBD2
ASSPPSWAGVGEQY
>TRBV4-3|TRBJ2-7|NA|TRBD2
ASSQVIAGPSGEQY
>TRBV9|TRBJ2-1|NA|TRBD2
ASSVVLAGEDEQF
>TRBV27|TRBJ2-5|NA|TRBD1
ASSPTGYETQY
>TRBV27|TRBJ1-5|once|NA
ASSLTIGAYQPQH
>TRBV14|TRBJ2-5|NA|TRBD1
ASSLRGQGRGETQY
>TRBV11-2|TRBJ1-1|NA|NA
ASRGHLNTEAF
>TRBV27|TRBJ2-1|NA|TRBD2
ATWDRGTSGRENEQF
>TRBV7-3|TRBJ2-3|NA|NA
ASSLTSSTDTQY
>TRBV19|TRBJ2-5|NA|NA
ASSWASDEETQY
>TRBV28|TRBJ2-2|once|NA
ASRSLGRGYTGELF
>TRBV2|TRBJ2-1|NA|NA
ASSGQAYNEQF
>TRBV6-5|TRBJ2-7|NA|NA
AINDSPGAYEQY
>TRBV5-4|TRBJ1-2|NA|TRBD1
ASSLGGTANYGYT
>TRBV5-4|TRBJ1-1|NA|TRBD1
ASSLPGQVLMNTEAF
>TRBV19|TRBJ2-2|NA|NA
ASRVSANTGELF
>TRBV6-5|TRBJ1-2|NA|TRBD1
ASSSTGGSYGYT
>TRBV15|TRBJ1-2|NA|NA
ATSRGTAYGYT
>TRBV6-5|TRBJ1-1|NA|NA
ASSYSRGGDTEAF
>TRBV25-1|TRBJ1-6|NA|NA
ASSEDSYNSPLH
>TRBV4-3|TRBJ2-4|NA|TRBD2
ASSQDPGLAVNIQY
>TRBV6-2/TRBV6-3|TRBJ1-5|NA|NA
ASSYSVAGANQPQH
>TRBV27|TRBJ2-1|NA|TRBD2
ASSPKLAGEHNEQF
>TRBV7-2|TRBJ2-3|NA|NA
ASSLGREADTQY
>TRBV19|TRBJ2-3|once|NA
ASSVIGESITDTQY
>TRBV27|TRBJ2-3|NA|TRBD2
ASRLAGSDTQY
>TRBV6-2/TRBV6-3|TRBJ2-2|few|NA
ASSRPGGAGELF
>TRBV27|TRBJ2-1|NA|TRBD1
ASSRDRGTYNEQF
>TRBV3-1/TRBV3-2|TRBJ1-1|once|NA
ASSPGRGTEAF
>TRBV5-1|TRBJ1-6|NA|TRBD1
ASSLEGASSYNSPLH
>TRBV18|TRBJ1-1|NA|NA
ASSPPGTQRWTEAF
>TRBV11-2|TRBJ1-2|few|TRBD1
ASSPGQGGYGYT
>TRBV19|TRBJ2-1|NA|NA
ASSIAASNRNNEQF
>TRBV7-9|TRBJ2-5|NA|NA
ASSLVPEETQY
>TRBV7-2|TRBJ2-1|NA|NA
ASSLGAPRDAEQF
>TRBV7-9|TRBJ2-7|NA|TRBD1
ASSPPGQGFYEQY
>TRBV6-5|TRBJ2-7|NA|TRBD2
ASEREEYEQY
>TRBV11-2|TRBJ1-5|few|TRBD1
ASRKQGSGKSNQPQH
>TRBV28|TRBJ2-7|NA|NA
ASSLWAEGNTYEQY
>TRBV11-2|TRBJ1-4|NA|TRBD1
ASSLGGDSLGTNEKLL